Below are 26 T cell receptor beta chains sequenced from a single sample in a study of T-cell reconstitution after alpha-beta-depleted transplantation in children. Unique molecular identifiers were incorporated into the prepared TCRbeta library. From the PCR reads, TCRdb called clonotypes with MiXCR, one entry per CDR3 protein. The sample contains 550,000 to 800,000 distinct CDR3 sequences, around 13% of which appear only once. The starting material was PBMCs, obtained before TCRalphabeta/CD19-depleted stem cell transplant. Receptors were obtained from a girl aged 2 to 9 with congenital amegakaryocytic thrombocytopenia, due to receive a stem cell transplant.

This clonotype was seen many times. The chain recombines TRBV12-3 or TRBV12-4 with TRBJ2-1; a weak D match, TRBD2 (5 bases). The V end was cut by 2 bases, the J end by 6 bases, with 8 bases between. The CDR3 loop spans 13 amino acids. This CDR3 is CASSLSEGNEQFF. The CDR3 DNA reads TGTGCCAGCAGTTTATCTGAGGGCAATGAGCAGTTCTTC.

This clonotype was counted at least ten times. The CDR3 reads CSGGAPGDTEAFF. In DNA, the CDR3 is TGCAGTGGCGGGGCCCCTGGCGACACTGAAGCTTTCTTT. V usage is TRBV20-1 and J usage is TRBJ1-1, with TRBD1 as a possible D gene (5 bases). Trimming removed 7 bases from V and 3 bases from J, with 15 bases in between. This CDR3 region has 13 residues. Germline V gives CDR1 DFQATT, CDR2 SNEGSKA (reference sequence).

Ten or more counts support this clonotype. The CDR3 region is CASSAQGGWETQYF. The CDR3 bases are TGTGCCAGCAGTGCACAGGGTGGTTGGGAGACCCAGTACTTC. The V and J genes are TRBV6-1 and TRBJ2-5; D may be TRBD1 (6 bases). Trimming pared 4 bases from V and 5 bases from J, leaving 14 bases between. Germline V lookup: CDR1 MNHNS, CDR2 SASEGT. CDR3 length: 14 amino acids.

The rearrangement links TRBV20-1 to TRBJ2-3, with 7 bases identical to TRBD1. J gave up 9 bases and V 5 bases, and 11 bases lay outside the gene matches. The germline CDR1 and CDR2 sequences are DFQATT and SNEGSKA (reference sequence). The CDR3 extends over 13 amino acids. CDR3: CSARPPDRSTQYF. For the CDR3, the DNA is TGCAGTGCTCGACCTCCGGACAGGAGCACGCAGTATTTT.

This clonotype was recorded many times. This chain links TRBV20-1 with TRBJ2-3; TRBD1 matches at 7 bases. The germline V gene encodes CDR1 DFQATT and CDR2 SNEGSKA (reference sequence). Trimming at V came to 6 bases and at J to 1 base, leaving 4 bases not matched to a gene. The CDR3 runs 13 residues. This CDR3 is CSALGGGTDTQYF. The CDR3 bases are TGCAGTGCACTAGGGGGCGGCACAGATACGCAGTATTTT.

The chain combines TRBV6-1 with TRBJ1-1; 9 positions agree with TRBD1. Germline-derived CDR1 and CDR2 are MNHNS and SASEGT. Losses at the gene ends were 8 bases for V and 5 bases for J; bases not matched to a gene: 9. The CDR3 length is 14 residues. This CDR3 reads CASGGDRDGTEAFF. For the CDR3, the DNA is TGTGCCAGCGGTGGGGACAGGGACGGAACTGAAGCTTTCTTT.

This clonotype was counted only a few times. The chain uses TRBV27 and TRBJ2-1; TRBD2 aligns across 8 bases. The V gene end was trimmed by 3 bases and the J gene end by 9 bases; junction bases not matched to a gene: 10. Germline CDR1 is MNHEY and CDR2 is SMNVEV (reference sequence). The CDR3 loop spans 15 amino acids. CDR3 in DNA: TGTGCCAGCAGTTTGGCGAGCGGGGGCTTAATTGAGCAGTTCTTC. This translates into CASSLASGGLIEQFF.

This clonotype appeared a few times. The chain recombines TRBV2 with TRBJ1-6; D might be TRBD1 (6 bases). Germline CDR1 SNHLY, CDR2 FYNNEI. Deletions cut 11 bases from V and 7 bases from J, with 30 bases between. The CDR3 covers 18 residues. The CDR3 nucleotides read TGTGCCGTTGAGGGGAACCCGGGACACTTAGTGGGGAATTCACCCCTCCACTTT. It specifies CAVEGNPGHLVGNSPLHF.

Details on this clonotype: This sequence may be a read error, since a much larger clone differs from it by one base. This rearrangement joins TRBV12-3 or TRBV12-4 to TRBJ1-1; D may be TRBD1 (5 bases). The CDR3 is made up of 14 amino acids. The CDR3 nucleotides are TGTACCAGTTCCGGCAGGGAACCGAACACTGAAGCTTTCTTT. Translating gives CTSSGREPNTEAFF.

Turning to this clonotype: A much larger clonotype is one base distant, so this may be a read error. The chain links TRBV3-1 to TRBJ2-7; the D is unclear. The length of the CDR3 is 12 residues. Germline V lookup: CDR1 LGHDT, CDR2 YNNKEL (reference sequence). Trimming stripped 5 bases from V and 3 bases from J, with 8 bases between. The CDR3 sequence: CASSYNIYEQYF. CDR3 nucleotide sequence: TGTGCCAGCAGCTATAACATCTACGAGCAGTACTTC.

This clonotype was observed a single time. This sequence may be a read error, since a much larger clone differs from it by one base. The rearrangement uses TRBV20-1 and TRBJ2-7; D is unclear. In germline, CDR1 is DFQATT, CDR2 SNEGSKA (reference sequence). Trimming removed 6 bases at V and 7 bases at J, with 28 bases between. CDR3 length: 16 residues. CDR3 loop: CSALYVTASGVDEQYF. CDR3 bases: TGCAGTGCGTTATATGTCACGGCTTCGGGCGTGGATGAGCAGTACTTC.

The chain employs TRBV20-1 and TRBJ2-7; 7 nucleotides line up with TRBD2. V trimming: 3 bases; J trimming: 1 base; junction bases outside the gene matches: 12. CDR1 is DFQATT, CDR2 SNEGSKA, per germline (reference sequence). The CDR3 is 16 amino acids. The CDR3 DNA reads TGCAGTGCTAGGAGATTTCCAGCGGGGATATCCTACGAGCAGTACTTC. Protein: CSARRFPAGISYEQYF.

A few counts support this clonotype. The rearrangement joins TRBV20-1 to TRBJ2-4, with TRBD1 identical over 8 bases. With 3 bases clipped from V and 0 bases from J, the junction kept 4 bases outside the gene matches. The V gene's germline CDR1 is DFQATT and CDR2 SNEGSKA (reference sequence). This CDR3 comprises 15 residues. CDR3 protein: CSASYRGEAKNIQYF. CDR3 DNA: TGCAGTGCTAGTTACAGGGGGGAAGCCAAAAACATTCAGTACTTC.

About this clonotype: A read error may be the cause here, since a much bigger clone is one base away. The V gene is TRBV4-1, the J gene TRBJ2-1; TRBD2 matches 10 bases. CDR3 length: 16 residues. Germline CDR1 reads MGHRA; CDR2 reads YSYEKL. This CDR3 is CASSQVLAGSYNEEFF. Here the CDR3 DNA reads TGCGCCAGCAGCCAGGTACTAGCGGGGTCCTACAATGAGGAGTTCTTC.

In this sample, this clonotype turned up many times. The chain employs TRBV5-1 and TRBJ2-1, with a tentative D call TRBD2 (6 bases). This CDR3 region has 15 residues. The V end was cut by 5 bases, the J end by 0 bases, with 12 bases between. The germline V gene encodes CDR1 SGHRS and CDR2 YFSETQ. In DNA form, the CDR3 reads TGCGCCAGCAGAACAACTAGCAGCTCCTACAATGAGCAGTTCTTC. It is translated as CASRTTSSSYNEQFF.

V gene TRBV28 combines with J gene TRBJ1-2; no firm D call. CDR1 and CDR2 (germline): MDHEN, SYDVKM. This CDR3 is 12 amino acids long. The V gene lost 5 bases and the J gene lost 5 bases, with 9 bases spanning the gap. CDR3 bases: TGTGCCAGCAGTGGGCAGTCTTATGGCTACACCTTC. Its translation is CASSGQSYGYTF.

The rearrangement joins TRBV11-2 to TRBJ2-6; unclear D gene. V was shortened by 0 bases and J by 0 bases, with 15 bases between the two germline ends. From germline, CDR1 is SGHAT and CDR2 FQNNGV. The CDR3 covers 19 residues. CDR3 bases: TGTGCCAGCAGCTTAGAGATCGCCGAATCTTTCTCTGGGGCCAACGTCCTGACTTTC. This sequence encodes CASSLEIAESFSGANVLTF.

This clonotype was counted at least ten times. V and J are TRBV12-3 or TRBV12-4 and TRBJ2-7; D is ambiguous. The V end lost 3 bases, the J end lost 6 bases, and 15 bases lay between the germline ends. There are 14 residues in the CDR3. CDR3 DNA sequence: TGTGCCAGCAGTTTCCCTGGTAGGACCAGCGAGCAGTACTTC. It is translated as CASSFPGRTSEQYF.

The chain carries TRBV5-1 and TRBJ2-2; 11 nucleotides line up with TRBD2. Germline lookup yields CDR1 SGHRS and CDR2 YFSETQ. The CDR3 contains 16 residues. V gave up 3 bases and J gave up 5 bases; unmatched junction bases: 6. The CDR3 sequence: CASSSLTSGVTGELFF. CDR3 nucleotide sequence: TGCGCCAGCAGCTCCCTGACTAGCGGGGTGACCGGGGAGCTGTTTTTT.

The sample holds many counts of this clonotype. The rearrangement uses TRBV5-1 and TRBJ2-7; unclear D gene. Per germline, CDR1 SGHRS and CDR2 YFSETQ. The CDR3 totals 14 residues. The V and J ends lost 0 bases and 2 bases respectively, with 9 bases between them. The chain's CDR3 is CASSLDLNTYEQYF. For the CDR3, the DNA is TGCGCCAGCAGCTTGGACTTAAATACCTACGAGCAGTACTTC.

This clonotype was seen a few times. The chain links TRBV20-1 to TRBJ1-5; the D is unclear. The V and J ends lost 6 bases and 0 bases respectively, with 12 bases between them. Per germline, CDR1 DFQATT and CDR2 SNEGSKA (reference sequence). The CDR3 runs 14 residues. The CDR3 nucleotides read TGCAGTGCCGCCAGACCGAATAGCAATCAGCCCCAGCATTTT. It specifies CSAARPNSNQPQHF.

This clonotype is a singleton in its sample. A much larger clonotype is one base distant, so this may be a read error. This CDR3 is missing its conserved last phenylalanine or tryptophan, likely due to a read error. This rearrangement joins TRBV5-1 to TRBJ2-1, with 9 bases fitting TRBD2. V trimming: 2 bases; J trimming: 0 bases; junction bases outside the gene matches: 6. The CDR3 runs 17 residues. Germline CDR1 and CDR2: SGHRS and YFSETQ. In DNA form, the CDR3 reads TGCGCCAGCAGCTTCGGAGCGGGGGGACTCTCCTACAATGAGCAGTTCCTC. Translation: CASSFGAGGLSYNEQFL.

The chain carries TRBV28 and TRBJ2-3, with TRBD2 matching over 10 bases. The V gene's germline CDR1 is MDHEN and CDR2 SYDVKM. V lost 2 bases, J lost 4 bases, and 9 bases stayed unmatched. This CDR3 is built from 17 residues. This CDR3 is CASSLNMASGSSDTQYF. The CDR3 DNA follows: TGTGCCAGCAGTTTAAATATGGCTAGCGGGAGTTCAGATACGCAGTATTTT.

The table lists this clonotype with a few counts. The CDR3 spells CASSVSGGYNEQYF. CDR3 sequence (DNA): TGTGCCAGCAGTGTCTCCGGGGGGTACAACGAGCAGTACTTC. This chain joins TRBV2 and TRBJ2-7; 7 nucleotides match TRBD2. Germline trimming cut 4 bases from V and 5 bases from J; bases unmatched to any gene: 8. Germline V gene sequence: CDR1 SNHLY, CDR2 FYNNEI. CDR3 length: 14 amino acids.

The rearrangement links TRBV28 to TRBJ2-5; 7 bases match TRBD2. The trim removed 6 bases at V and 4 bases at J, leaving 11 bases unmatched. Germline V gene lookup returns CDR1 MDHEN and CDR2 SYDVKM. The CDR3 length is 15 residues. CDR3 protein: CASRGMREGPETQYF. DNA for the CDR3: TGTGCCAGCAGAGGTATGAGGGAGGGACCAGAGACCCAGTACTTC.

This clonotype was observed at least ten times. The chain uses TRBV18 and TRBJ1-4; 8 bases fit TRBD1. Germline V CDR1 and CDR2: KGHSH, LQKENI. This CDR3 is 17 amino acids long. The ends lost 6 bases at V and 11 bases at J; junction bases unmatched: 20. The CDR3 nucleotides read TGTGCCAGCTCGCGTTCCTCTCCCGGGACAGGCGAAGAGAAACTGTTTTTT. Protein sequence: CASSRSSPGTGEEKLFF.